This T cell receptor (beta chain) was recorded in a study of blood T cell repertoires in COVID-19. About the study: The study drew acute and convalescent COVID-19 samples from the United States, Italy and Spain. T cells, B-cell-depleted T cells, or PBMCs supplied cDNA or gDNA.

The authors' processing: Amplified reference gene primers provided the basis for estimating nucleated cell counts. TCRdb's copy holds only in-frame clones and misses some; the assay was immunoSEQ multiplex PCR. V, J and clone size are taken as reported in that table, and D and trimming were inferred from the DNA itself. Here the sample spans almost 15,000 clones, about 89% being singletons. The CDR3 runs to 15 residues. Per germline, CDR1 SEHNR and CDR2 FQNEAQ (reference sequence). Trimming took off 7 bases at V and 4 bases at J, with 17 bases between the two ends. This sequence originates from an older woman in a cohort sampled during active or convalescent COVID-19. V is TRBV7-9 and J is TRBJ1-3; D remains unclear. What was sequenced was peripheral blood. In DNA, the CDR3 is TGTGCCAGCACATTTGGTCGCCCGAGGGGAAACACCATATATTTT. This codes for CASTFGRPRGNTIYF.